The text below deals with one T cell receptor beta chain. The target antigen is unknown. V was cut by 4 bases and J by 4 bases, with 10 bases left in between. Germline assignment: CDR1 SGHTA and CDR2 FQGNSA. The CDR3 extends over 14 amino acids. The data were taken from a study of cytomegalovirus exposure and HLA in healthy donors. Regarding the study as a whole: TRBV6-2, TRBV6-3 and other indistinguishable V segments were excluded. Analyses of presence and absence presupposed an approximately uniform sequencing depth across donors.

CMV serostatus data were not documented for this donor. The PCR contained 60 Vbeta and 13 Jbeta primers. Here immunoSEQ multiplex PCR was the method, and the copy in TCRdb shows in-frame clones only, minus some. The repertoire holds about 91,000 clones, 64% seen once, with 2% to 2.5% in the top ten. The receptor was isolated from a human donor in good health. This chain joins TRBV7-2 and TRBJ2-2, with D unresolved. Source material: PBMCs. The CDR3 sequence is CASSSPLSTGELFF. The CDR3 DNA reads as TGTGCCAGCAGCTCACCGCTAAGCACCGGGGAGCTGTTTTTT.